This TCR beta chain was recorded in a study of T cells in Graves' hyperthyroidism and ophthalmopathy. Study overall: Peripheral blood was obtained at initial diagnosis, preceding any treatment.

The study, taken as a whole, reports: In the analysis, a 13 V-J model separated ophthalmopathy from stable hyperthyroidism. Blood held most thyroid clonotypes expanded above 0.001 frequency.

Germline V gene data show CDR1 as SGHAT and CDR2 as FQNNGV. The CDR3 consists of 13 residues. V dropped 5 bases and J dropped 4 bases, with 11 bases sitting between them. This clonotype has at least ten counts. The antigen is unknown. Researchers amplified the TCR beta CDR3 regions from RNA transcripts. HTBI primers drove first-round RT-PCR of the TCR CDR3. TCRdb recomputed calls from the multiplex PCR reads with MiXCR, one row per CDR3 protein. The sample lists about half a million distinct CDR3 sequences, less than 25% occurring once. Sequenced sample: blood. The clonotype was recovered from a man aged 18-30 years with Graves' hyperthyroidism. The chain links TRBV11-2 to TRBJ1-1; tentatively, D is TRBD1 (5 bases). CDR3 nucleotides: TGTGCCAGCAGCCCGACAGAAACCACTGAAGCTTTCTTT. Protein sequence: CASSPTETTEAFF. The whole variable domain, filled in from reference TRBV11-2 and TRBJ1-1, reads EAGVAQSPRYKIIEKRQSVAFWCNPISGHATLYWYQQILGQGPKLLIQFQNNGVVDDSQLPKDRFSAERLKGVDSTLKIQPAKLEDSAVYLCASSPTETTEAFFGQGTRLTVV.